The T cell receptor (beta chain) described here comes from a study of identical twins. Many counts were recorded for this clonotype. V shed 0 bases and J shed 1 base, with 10 bases lying between them. Germline values: CDR1 SGDLS, CDR2 YYNGEE. This CDR3 has 15 amino acids. A universal primer site was created by template switching, with the cDNA bearing unique molecular identifiers. TCRdb reprocessed the 5' RACE reads with MiXCR, giving one entry per CDR3 protein. The data hold 410,000 or so distinct CDR3 sequences, with roughly 20% observed a single time. The chain combines TRBV9 with TRBJ1-2; D is unresolved. This TCR was sampled from a man in his fifties or sixties in good health. The specimen was naive T cells sorted from blood. CDR3 region: CASSVAPGINYGYTF. Here the CDR3 DNA reads TGTGCCAGCAGCGTAGCTCCCGGGATTAACTATGGCTACACCTTC.